This T cell receptor (beta chain) was observed in a study of T cell responses to AZD1222 COVID-19 vaccine. For the study at large: The analysis combined second doses at about 4 or about 12 weeks.

Generated by immunoSEQ multiplex PCR, the TCRdb table keeps only in-frame clones and is missing some. The table has about 130,000 clones, about nine tenths seen once; the top ten hold approximately 20%. The starting material was peripheral blood, obtained on day 0 of AZD1222 vaccination. This clonotype was obtained from an adult in good health.

The chain's CDR3 is CASSSWAGASSGNTIYF. The CDR3 DNA follows: TGTGCCAGCAGTTCATGGGCGGGGGCCTCCTCTGGAAACACCATATATTTT. The chain is built from TRBV28 and TRBJ1-3, with TRBD1 as a possible D gene (6 bases). The germline V gene has CDR1 MDHEN and CDR2 SYDVKM. The CDR3 is made up of 17 amino acids. V lost 4 bases, J lost 0 bases, and 16 bases lay in between.